These T cell receptor beta chains were read from a single sample in a study of blood T cell repertoires in COVID-19. TCRdb keeps only in-frame clones here, not all; method: immunoSEQ multiplex PCR. This sample has fewer than 250,000 clones, with 85% found just once. The sample comprised peripheral blood. Receptor source: a woman aged 60-75 years with active or convalescent COVID-19. Each CDR3 is given with its conserved first and last residue. D genes are given only for firm matches. Clone size is given for some rows only: seen once, a few or many times, or a class if the clone is expanded.

TRBV27	-	-	TRBJ1-6	TGTGCCAGCAGTTTATCGACAGGAGGCAATTCACCCCTCCACTTT	CASSLSTGGNSPLHF
TRBV29-1	few	TRBD2	TRBJ2-1	TGCAGCGTGAGGCCGAGCGGGGGGGCCTACAATGAGCAGTTCTTC	CSVRPSGGAYNEQFF
TRBV5-1	-	-	TRBJ1-1	TGCGCCAGCAGCTTGGAGGCGGACACTGAAGCTTTCTTT	CASSLEADTEAFF
TRBV2	-	-	TRBJ2-3	TGTGCCAGCAGTCGAGGACTCAACACAGATACGCAGTATTTT	CASSRGLNTDTQYF
TRBV2	-	-	TRBJ2-1	TGTGCCAGCCTTAGCCTAACCCCCTACAATGAGCAGTTCTTC	CASLSLTPYNEQFF
TRBV6-5	-	TRBD1	TRBJ2-7	TGTGCCAGCAGCAGAACAGGGGCCGAGCAGTACTTC	CASSRTGAEQYF
TRBV10-3	-	TRBD1	TRBJ2-5	TGTGCCATCAGTGAGGCGGGGACAGGGGGCGAGGAGACCCAGTACTTC	CAISEAGTGGEETQYF
TRBV7-8	-	-	TRBJ1-1	TGTGCCAGCAGCTTGAGGACAGTAAGGACTGAAGCTTTCTTT	CASSLRTVRTEAFF
TRBV5-8	-	TRBD1	TRBJ2-1	TGTGCCAGTACGACAGGGTACAACTTGAATGAGCAGTTCTTC	CASTTGYNLNEQFF
TRBV7-9	-	-	TRBJ1-5	TGTGCCAGCAGCCGACACAATCAGCCCCAGCATTTT	CASSRHNQPQHF
TRBV18	-	TRBD1	TRBJ1-6	TGTGCCAGCTCAGACCGGGACAGGGGCGTTAATTCACCCCTCCACTTT	CASSDRDRGVNSPLHF
TRBV28	few	-	TRBJ2-7	TGTGCCAGCATCCAGCGAGGGGGGGCCTACGAGCAGTACTTC	CASIQRGGAYEQYF
TRBV28	-	-	TRBJ1-3	TGTGCCAGCAGTTTATTGGTAGGGGCTGGAAACACCATATATTTT	CASSLLVGAGNTIYF
TRBV18	-	-	TRBJ1-6	TGTGCCAGCTCACCAGGGGGCTTTAATTCACCCCTCCACTTT	CASSPGGFNSPLHF
TRBV29-1	-	TRBD1	TRBJ2-2	TGCAGCGTTGCCCCGGCATTGGCAGGGGGCACCGGGGAGCTGTTTTTT	CSVAPALAGGTGELFF
TRBV5-1	-	TRBD2	TRBJ2-3	TGCGCCAGCAGCCTTCGGACTAGCGGCACTGGTACAGATACGCAGTATTTT	CASSLRTSGTGTDTQYF
TRBV11-2	-	-	TRBJ1-6	TGTGCCAGCAGCTTGCAGGGAAGACGATCACCCCTCCACTTT	CASSLQGRRSPLHF
TRBV2	-	-	TRBJ1-6	TGTGCCAGCCCCGCAGGGAGGTTCGATAATTCACCCCTCCACTTT	CASPAGRFDNSPLHF
TRBV28	-	-	TRBJ1-6	TGTGCCAGCAGTCCGAACAGGCCGAGCTCCTATAATTCACCCCTCCACTTT	CASSPNRPSSYNSPLHF
TRBV7-9	-	-	TRBJ1-1	TGTGCCAGCAGCTTAGTTTCAGGGGTAGGCACTGAAGCTTTCTTT	CASSLVSGVGTEAFF
TRBV4-2	-	TRBD2	TRBJ2-5	TGTGCCAGCAGCCCCCGACTAGCGGGAGGAAGGGAGACCCAGTACTTC	CASSPRLAGGRETQYF
TRBV6-6	-	-	TRBJ2-7	TGTGCCAGCAGTTACAACTCAGGGCGAGGCGAGCAGTACTTC	CASSYNSGRGEQYF
TRBV11-3	-	TRBD2	TRBJ2-1	TGTGCCAGCAGCTTAGCTAGCGGGGGTCGCAATGAGCAGTTCTTC	CASSLASGGRNEQFF
TRBV10-3	-	-	TRBJ2-3	TGTGCCTCGACAGGTTCCGGGACAGATACGCAGTATTTT	CASTGSGTDTQYF
TRBV9	-	TRBD1	TRBJ1-2	TGTGCCAGCAGCTTTAGCAGGGGGCGCTTGACGTCGGTGGGTGGCTACACCTTC	CASSFSRGRLTSVGGYTF
TRBV30	-	TRBD2	TRBJ2-1	TGTGCCTGGAGCCGGAGGGGACTAGCGGGAGGGACTGAGCAGTTCTTC	CAWSRRGLAGGTEQFF
TRBV5-4	-	TRBD1	TRBJ1-2	TGTGCCAGCACTAGAGGACAGGGGGATTCAGGCTACACCTTC	CASTRGQGDSGYTF
TRBV2	-	-	TRBJ1-2	TGTGCCAGTTTCTTGGCTTATGCGGGTATCTATGGCTACACCTTC	CASFLAYAGIYGYTF
TRBV7-9	once	-	TRBJ1-1	TGTGCCAGCAACCAGGGATACACTGAAGCTTTCTTT	CASNQGYTEAFF
TRBV4-2	-	TRBD2	TRBJ2-1	TGTGCCAGCAGCCCAGGCACTAGCGGGGGGCCGTACTCCTACAATGAGCAGTTCTTC	CASSPGTSGGPYSYNEQFF
TRBV30	-	-	TRBJ1-2	TGTGCCTGGAGTGTACGGGGGATTTTTGGCTACACCTTC	CAWSVRGIFGYTF
TRBV5-1	-	TRBD1	TRBJ2-5	TGCGCCAGCAGCTTGGCCAGGGGGCAGGAGACCCAGTACTTC	CASSLARGQETQYF
TRBV7-6	-	TRBD2	TRBJ2-5	TGTGCCAGCAGCTCAGGACTAGCGGGGGTAGGGCAAGAGACCCAGTACTTC	CASSSGLAGVGQETQYF
TRBV24-1	-	TRBD1	TRBJ1-2	TGTGCCACCAGTGAATCGACAGGGGGCTATTGGGGCTACACCTTC	CATSESTGGYWGYTF
TRBV30	-	TRBD2	TRBJ2-3	TGTGCCTGGAGTGCGCCCCCGTTAAGCGGGAGGGCGGGAGATACGCAGTATTTT	CAWSAPPLSGRAGDTQYF
TRBV7-8	-	TRBD2	TRBJ2-2	TGTGCCAGCAGCCACGTGGGGGGGTCGGGCACCGGGGAGCTGTTTTTT	CASSHVGGSGTGELFF
TRBV9	-	-	TRBJ2-5	TGTGCCAGCAGCGTAGGTGGTGGTGGCTACCAAGAGACCCAGTACTTC	CASSVGGGGYQETQYF
TRBV27	-	TRBD1	TRBJ1-1	TGTGCCAGCAGCCAGACAGGGGTGAACACTGAAGCTTTCTTT	CASSQTGVNTEAFF
TRBV19	-	-	TRBJ1-4	TGTGCCAGTAGTTCCCAGGCGATCCCTAATGAAAAACTGTTTTTT	CASSSQAIPNEKLFF